In its sample, the clone carrying this T cell receptor (beta chain) was seen a few times. This sample was included in a study of T cells in localized non-small cell lung cancer. The V end was cut by 8 bases, the J end by 3 bases, with 16 bases between. Per germline, CDR1 SQVTM and CDR2 ANQGSEA. There are 13 residues in the CDR3. Assay: immunoSEQ multiplex PCR; the TCRdb copy retains only in-frame clones and omits some. The sample has some 2,500 clones, approximately 24% seen once; the top ten hold over 5%. The genes are TRBV29-1 and TRBJ1-1, with D perhaps matching TRBD1 (6 bases). This TCR derives from a man between 40 and 75 years old with stage II lung adenocarcinoma. The source material was lung tumor tissue, sampled before any cancer treatment. The CDR3 loop reads CSTPGTWDTEAFF. DNA of the CDR3: TGCAGCACTCCCGGGACATGGGACACTGAAGCTTTCTTT.